One sample yielded the 24 T cell receptor beta chains listed below, sequenced in a study of shared clonotypes between healthy human individuals. The table came from immunoSEQ multiplex PCR; TCRdb's copy has only in-frame clones and leaves some out. The data contain about 320,000 clones, around 86% of them seen just once; the ten biggest clones take up roughly 16%. The specimen was memory CD8+ T cells sorted from blood. This sample's subset: CD45RO+ cells pooled with CCR7-negative TemRA cells. Receptors were obtained from a young man in good health.

CDR3 DNA sequence: TGTGCCTGGAGTGTGGGAGGCGGGATTGGCACAGATACGCAGTATTTT. Translating gives CAWSVGGGIGTDTQYF. The chain joins TRBV30 to TRBJ2-3, with D possibly TRBD2 on 6 matching bases. The germline V gene has CDR1 GTSNPN and CDR2 SVGIG (reference sequence). The V and J ends lost 0 bases and 1 base respectively, with 14 bases between them. The CDR3 extends over 16 amino acids.

The rearrangement links TRBV29-1 to TRBJ1-2; the D is unclear. Between the trimmed V and J ends, which lost 5 bases and 4 bases, there was a span of 14 bases. Germline V gene data show CDR1 as SQVTM and CDR2 as ANQGSEA. The CDR3 has 13 amino acids. The chain's CDR3 is CSVYPFRAYGYTF. The CDR3 DNA reads as TGCAGCGTTTACCCTTTTAGAGCCTATGGCTACACCTTC. The full variable domain, completed using reference TRBV29-1 and TRBJ1-2, is SAVISQKPSRDICQRGTSLTIQCQVDSQVTMMFWYRQQPGQSLTLIATANQGSEATYESGFVIDKFPISRPNLTFSTLTVSNMSPEDSSIYLCSVYPFRAYGYTFGSGTRLTVV.

The DNA for the CDR3 is TGCGCCAGCAGCATGAGTGGGACAGGGGATACGCAGTATTTT. This encodes CASSMSGTGDTQYF. This chain connects TRBV5-1 to TRBJ2-3, with 9 positions matching TRBD1. The germline gives CDR1 SGHRS, CDR2 YFSETQ. The CDR3 sequence is 14 residues long. Trimming removed 4 bases from V and 6 bases from J; junction bases left unmatched: 6.

The chain combines TRBV4-3 with TRBJ1-5; D is uncertain. Germline V gene sequence: CDR1 LGHNA, CDR2 YSLEER. The CDR3 is 15 residues long. Trimming left V 0 bases short and J 0 bases short, with 6 bases between. CDR3 sequence: CASSQDSDSNQPQHF. CDR3 coding DNA: TGCGCCAGCAGCCAAGACTCAGATAGCAATCAGCCCCAGCATTTT.

This rearrangement joins TRBV7-8 to TRBJ2-3, with no clear D. V lost 1 base to trimming and J lost 4 bases, with 9 bases between them. The CDR3 consists of 14 residues. Germline-derived CDR1 and CDR2 are SGHVS and FQNEAQ. The CDR3 loop reads CASSLGPPSDTQYF. CDR3 sequence (DNA): TGTGCCAGCAGCTTAGGCCCCCCCTCAGATACGCAGTATTTT.

J is TRBJ1-1 and V is TRBV5-5; D call uncertain. V lost 4 bases to trimming and J lost 0 bases, with 13 bases between them. Germline loops: CDR1 SGHKS, CDR2 YYEKEE (reference sequence). This CDR3 has 15 amino acids. This CDR3 reads CASSPLTAVNTEAFF. The CDR3 DNA is TGTGCCAGCAGCCCCCTTACCGCGGTGAACACTGAAGCTTTCTTT.

This chain joins TRBV30 and TRBJ1-5; D ambiguous. V was pared by 0 bases and J by 1 base, with 7 bases between. Germline CDR1 and CDR2: GTSNPN and SVGIG (reference sequence). This CDR3 spans 14 amino acids. This CDR3 reads CAWSVEQSNQPQHF. DNA of the CDR3: TGTGCCTGGAGTGTGGAACAGAGCAATCAGCCCCAGCATTTT. Supplemented by reference TRBV30 and TRBJ1-5, the full variable domain reads SQTIHQWPATLVQPVGSPLSLECTVEGTSNPNLYWYRQAAGRGLQLLFYSVGIGQISSEVPQNLSASRPQDRQFILSSKKLLLSDSGFYLCAWSVEQSNQPQHFGDGTRLSIL.

The chain uses TRBV10-1 and TRBJ2-1, with 8 nucleotides matching TRBD2. This CDR3 has 14 amino acids. V was clipped by 6 bases and J by 5 bases; unmatched bases: 6. The germline V gene encodes CDR1 WNHNN and CDR2 SYGVQD (reference sequence). The CDR3 nucleotides read TGCGCCAGCAGCCCCACCGGGGGGGACAATGAGCAGTTCTTC. Protein: CASSPTGGDNEQFF.

The J gene is TRBJ2-7, the V gene TRBV10-1; D possibly matches TRBD1 or TRBD2 (5 bases each). The V end lost 6 bases, the J end lost 3 bases, and 9 bases lay between the germline ends. The CDR3 is 12 residues long. Germline lookup yields CDR1 WNHNN and CDR2 SYGVQD (reference sequence). CDR3 DNA sequence: TGCGCCAGCAGCCCGGGGCACTACGAGCAGTACTTC. Translated: CASSPGHYEQYF.

The chain carries TRBV5-1 and TRBJ2-7; 10 bases fit TRBD1. Per germline, CDR1 SGHRS and CDR2 YFSETQ. The CDR3 totals 15 residues. The V gene end was trimmed by 1 base and the J gene end by 5 bases; junction bases not matched to a gene: 6. CDR3 sequence: CASSLSRDRGDEQYF. CDR3 nucleotide sequence: TGCGCCAGCAGCTTGTCCCGGGACAGGGGCGACGAGCAGTACTTC. Combining the CDR3 with reference TRBV5-1 and TRBJ2-7 gives the whole variable domain KAGVTQTPRYLIKTRGQQVTLSCSPISGHRSVSWYQQTPGQGLQFLFEYFSETQRNKGNFPGRFSGRQFSNSRSEMNVSTLELGDSALYLCASSLSRDRGDEQYFGPGTRLTVT.

The chain is built from TRBV27 and TRBJ1-1; D is perhaps TRBD1 (5 bases). Germline V CDR1 and CDR2: MNHEY, SMNVEV (reference sequence). The CDR3 sequence is 16 residues long. Trimming shortened V by 4 bases and J by 1 base, and 16 bases separated the two germline ends. The CDR3 sequence is CASSSPLRGRNTEAFF. The CDR3 DNA reads as TGTGCCAGCAGTTCCCCTCTGAGGGGACGGAACACTGAAGCTTTCTTT.

This clone showed up just once. The chain uses TRBV2 and TRBJ1-1, with D perhaps TRBD1 (5 bases). This CDR3 has 12 amino acids. CDR1 and CDR2 from the germline V gene are SNHLY and FYNNEI. V shed 8 bases and J shed 0 bases, with 7 bases lying between them. The CDR3 loop is CASSGMNTEAFF. CDR3 nucleotides: TGTGCCAGCTCAGGGATGAACACTGAAGCTTTCTTT. Using reference TRBV2 and TRBJ1-1 for the parts outside the CDR3, the full variable domain is EPEVTQTPSHQVTQMGQEVILRCVPISNHLYFYWYRQILGQKVEFLVSFYNNEISEKSEIFDDQFSVERPDGSNFTLKIRSTKLEDSAMYFCASSGMNTEAFFGQGTRLTVV.

V is TRBV5-4 and J is TRBJ2-2; 7 nucleotides agree with TRBD2. With V trimmed by 6 bases and J by 5 bases, 4 bases remained unmatched. Germline CDR1 SGHNT, CDR2 YYREEE (reference sequence). The CDR3 runs to 13 residues. CDR3 sequence (DNA): TGTGCCAGCAAGCCTAGCGGAACCGGGGAGCTGTTTTTT. Protein sequence: CASKPSGTGELFF.

The genes are TRBV10-3 and TRBJ2-7; D ambiguous. From germline, CDR1 is ENHRY and CDR2 SYGVKD. The length of the CDR3 is 13 residues. The V end was cut by 4 bases, the J end by 2 bases, with 9 bases between. The CDR3 bases are TGTGCCATCAGTGCGACCGAAACCTACGAGCAGTACTTC. Protein: CAISATETYEQYF.

CDR3 loop: CASSRTGSYEQYF. The CDR3 nucleotides are TGTGCCAGCAGTCGGACGGGATCCTACGAGCAGTACTTC. This sequence joins TRBV27 and TRBJ2-7; weak D call: TRBD2 (5 bases). Trimming pared 5 bases from V and 1 base from J, leaving 9 bases between. The CDR3 spans 13 residues. Germline loops: CDR1 MNHEY, CDR2 SMNVEV (reference sequence).

This clone was counted only a few times. The genes are TRBV6-6 and TRBJ1-1; D gene ambiguous. Germline-derived CDR1 and CDR2 are MNHNY and SVGAGI (reference sequence). V was clipped by 5 bases and J by 2 bases, with 12 bases between them. This CDR3 has 14 residues. DNA for the CDR3: TGTGCCAGCAGTCAGGCGCCGGCCAACACTGAAGCTTTCTTT. This encodes CASSQAPANTEAFF.

The V call is TRBV5-1, the J call TRBJ2-2; weak D call: TRBD1 (6 bases). The germline CDR1 and CDR2 sequences are SGHRS and YFSETQ. The CDR3 loop spans 14 amino acids. V gave up 4 bases and J gave up 3 bases, with 10 bases separating them. CDR3 nucleotides: TGCGCCAGCAGCGGCGACAGGTACACCGGGGAGCTGTTTTTT. Encoded protein: CASSGDRYTGELFF.

The V gene is TRBV9, the J gene TRBJ1-3; no definite D call. CDR1 SGDLS and CDR2 YYNGEE come from the germline V gene. Trimming shortened V by 3 bases and J by 4 bases, and 20 bases separated the two germline ends. The CDR3 runs to 17 residues. CDR3 sequence (DNA): TGTGCCAGCAGCGGATATCCCTTTGCCGGGGTAGGAAACACCATATATTTT. Translating it yields CASSGYPFAGVGNTIYF.

The V and J genes are TRBV28 and TRBJ1-1; D is unresolved. CDR3 length: 13 amino acids. CDR1 MDHEN and CDR2 SYDVKM come from the germline V gene. Trimming removed 3 bases at V and 7 bases at J, with 12 bases between. CDR3 loop: CASSFPETVEAFF. Here the CDR3 DNA reads TGTGCCAGCAGTTTTCCTGAGACCGTTGAAGCTTTCTTT.

This chain uses TRBV9 with TRBJ2-7, with TRBD2 identical over 14 bases. The junction had 2 bases not matched to a gene; V was cut back by 4 bases and J by 2 bases. Germline CDR1 reads SGDLS; CDR2 reads YYNGEE. This CDR3 is built from 15 residues. CDR3 sequence: CASSPGLAGAYEQYF. In DNA, the CDR3 is TGTGCCAGCAGCCCGGGACTAGCGGGAGCCTACGAGCAGTACTTC.

The chain links TRBV6-6 to TRBJ1-4; a weak D match, TRBD1 (5 bases). CDR3 length: 16 amino acids. CDR1 is MNHNY and CDR2 is SVGAGI in the germline V gene (reference sequence). Trimming left V 2 bases short and J 2 bases short, with 12 bases between. The CDR3 region has the DNA TGTGCCAGCAGTTACCCGTGGGGGGATACTAATGAAAAACTGTTTTTT. This codes for CASSYPWGDTNEKLFF.

This clone was counted once. V and J are TRBV6-1 and TRBJ2-3; D is unclear. The V end was cut by 5 bases, the J end by 1 base, with 7 bases between. This CDR3 region has 13 residues. Germline CDR1 MNHNS, CDR2 SASEGT. The CDR3 sequence: CASSLSGTDTQYF. CDR3 coding DNA: TGTGCCAGCAGTTTAAGCGGCACAGATACGCAGTATTTT.

Remarks on this clone: A much larger clone lies a single base off, so this may be a read error. The chain couples TRBV5-6 to TRBJ2-7; unclear D gene. The CDR3 extends over 12 amino acids. Trimming removed 2 bases at V and 0 bases at J, with 3 bases between. Germline V gene sequence: CDR1 SGHDT, CDR2 YYEEEE. The chain's CDR3 is CASSFTSYEQYF. The DNA for the CDR3 is TGTGCCAGCAGCTTCACCTCCTACGAGCAGTACTTC.

J is TRBJ2-7 and V is TRBV13; D gene unclear. The germline V gene encodes CDR1 PRHDT and CDR2 FYEKMQ (reference sequence). Trimming pared 1 base from V and 3 bases from J, leaving 7 bases between. The CDR3 is made up of 13 amino acids. The CDR3 nucleotides are TGTGCCAGCAGCTTAGCCAGCAGCTACGAGCAGTACTTC. This codes for CASSLASSYEQYF.